Following are 11 T cell receptor beta chains from one sample sequenced in a study of CD4 T cells in relation to SARS-CoV-2 and coronaviruses. Sequencing was performed with immunoSEQ multiplex PCR; in TCRdb, only in-frame clones are kept and a portion is missing. The sample holds about 70,000 clones, about nine tenths seen once. Before the COVID-19 pandemic, during about 2010-2019, CD4+ T cells were taken from unexposed donors. Material: memory CD4+ T cells from PBMCs. The receptors shown here come from a human donor in good health.

This clone was seen just once. The genes are TRBV18 and TRBJ1-3; D is possibly TRBD1 (6 bases). The length of the CDR3 is 18 residues. Germline lookup yields CDR1 KGHSH and CDR2 LQKENI. V dropped 5 bases and J dropped 0 bases, with 20 bases sitting between them. This CDR3 is CASSSTPLQGGSGNTIYF. The DNA for the CDR3 is TGTGCCAGCTCATCCACGCCTTTACAGGGTGGCTCTGGAAACACCATATATTTT.

This chain joins TRBV7-9 and TRBJ2-1; the D is unclear. Germline lookup yields CDR1 SEHNR and CDR2 FQNEAQ (reference sequence). Trimming shortened V by 1 base and J by 4 bases, and 14 bases separated the two germline ends. The CDR3 spans 16 residues. For the CDR3, the DNA is TGTGCCAGCAGCTTAGGCCTAGACCTTGCATACAATGAGCAGTTCTTC. Translation: CASSLGLDLAYNEQFF.

The V gene is TRBV3-1 (or the pseudogene TRBV3-2), the J gene TRBJ2-1; 10 bases map to TRBD2. V shed 4 bases and J 5 bases; nucleotides not matched to a gene: 5. CDR1 is LGHDT and CDR2 is YNNKEL in the germline V gene (reference sequence). The CDR3 sequence is 15 residues long. The CDR3 DNA reads TGTGCCAGCAGCCCGAGCGGGGGGGCCGACAATGAGCAGTTCTTC. Its translation is CASSPSGGADNEQFF.

The chain uses TRBV30 and TRBJ1-5, with a tentative D call TRBD1 (6 bases). The germline V and J ends were trimmed by 4 bases and 7 bases, with 20 bases remaining between them. The CDR3 sequence is 15 residues long. The V gene's germline CDR1 is GTSNPN and CDR2 SVGIG (reference sequence). The CDR3 sequence: CAWTARGQARQPQHF. The CDR3 DNA reads TGTGCCTGGACCGCGAGGGGACAAGCAAGACAGCCCCAGCATTTT.

V is TRBV15 and J is TRBJ2-7; D is unclear. The CDR3 is 13 amino acids. Germline loops: CDR1 LNHNV, CDR2 YYDKDF (reference sequence). V was shortened by 3 bases and J by 3 bases, with 9 bases between the two germline ends. DNA for the CDR3: TGTGCCACCAGCAGGGGTTCGTTCTACGAGCAGTACTTC. Encoded protein: CATSRGSFYEQYF.

This rearrangement joins TRBV19 to TRBJ1-2; 7 bases are shared with TRBD1. J gave up 2 bases and V 8 bases, and 11 bases lay outside the gene matches. The germline CDR1 and CDR2 sequences are LNHDA and SQIVND (reference sequence). The CDR3 is made up of 15 amino acids. The CDR3 DNA reads TGTGCCAGTCTTGGACCTGGACAGGCAAACTATGGCTACACCTTC. Translated: CASLGPGQANYGYTF. Full variable domain (outside the CDR3, taken from reference TRBV19 and TRBJ1-2): DGGITQSPKYLFRKEGQNVTLSCEQNLNHDAMYWYRQDPGQGLRLIYYSQIVNDFQKGDIAEGYSVSREKKESFPLTVTSAQKNPTAFYLCASLGPGQANYGYTFGSGTRLTVV.

V gene TRBV2 combines with J gene TRBJ1-2; D ambiguous. V gave up 8 bases and J gave up 1 base, with 8 bases separating them. The CDR3 runs 12 residues. Germline-derived CDR1 and CDR2 are SNHLY and FYNNEI. The CDR3 region has the DNA TGTGCCAGCGGCTCCCTTAACTATGGCTACACCTTC. Amino acids: CASGSLNYGYTF.

This clone was counted only a few times. The chain recombines TRBV5-5 with TRBJ2-3; the D is unclear. CDR1 and CDR2 from the germline V gene are SGHKS and YYEKEE (reference sequence). The CDR3 sequence is 13 residues long. Trimming pared 0 bases from V and 2 bases from J, leaving 4 bases between. In DNA, the CDR3 is TGTGCCAGCAGCTTGGCGGACACAGATACGCAGTATTTT. It translates to CASSLADTDTQYF.

The chain is built from TRBV7-9 and TRBJ2-7, with TRBD2 matching over 7 bases. The length of the CDR3 is 16 residues. Losses at the gene ends were 6 bases for V and 6 bases for J; bases not matched to a gene: 17. CDR1 is SEHNR, CDR2 FQNEAQ, per germline (reference sequence). CDR3 in amino acids: CASSYQGGRAEREQYF. CDR3 bases: TGTGCCAGCAGTTATCAGGGTGGGAGGGCCGAGCGCGAGCAGTACTTC.

The chain carries TRBV3-1 (or the pseudogene TRBV3-2) and TRBJ1-2; D call uncertain. The CDR3 spans 11 residues. The V end lost 3 bases, the J end lost 7 bases, and 6 bases lay between the germline ends. Germline V gene data show CDR1 as LGHDT and CDR2 as YNNKEL (reference sequence). The CDR3 sequence is CASSQTGGYTF. CDR3 coding DNA: TGTGCCAGCAGCCAGACCGGTGGCTACACCTTC.

This chain joins TRBV28 and TRBJ1-2; possible D gene TRBD1, 6 bases. Deletions cut 2 bases from V and 5 bases from J, with 21 bases between. Germline CDR1 reads MDHEN; CDR2 reads SYDVKM. The CDR3 consists of 17 residues. The CDR3 loop is CASSLVGGAGVKYGYTF. The CDR3 bases are TGTGCCAGCAGTTTAGTCGGCGGGGCAGGGGTTAAGTATGGCTACACCTTC.